The clone carrying this T cell receptor beta chain is medium-sized. The antigen remains undetermined. Rearranged V-D-J TRB sequences were amplified with a mixed TRB-A/B primer pool. MiXCR, applied by TCRdb to the multiplex PCR reads, yields one record per CDR3 protein. The data show 1,400 or so distinct CDR3 sequences, with approximately 22% seen just once and approximately 45% held by the top ten. Amplification of TCR beta used genomic DNA extracted from peripheral blood. This sample stems from a study of T cell repertoires in aging, cancer and after chemotherapy. Study summary: Patients with glioblastoma brain tumors were sampled before and after temozolomide-based therapy. About 10 million TCR reads made up the full dataset.

Whole-study findings and limits: Compared with age-matched healthy donors, untreated hematological or solid cancer patients showed higher blood TCR clonality.

This CDR3 is built from 17 residues. Germline CDR1 reads MNHNS; CDR2 reads SASEGT. Trimming shortened V by 2 bases and J by 1 base, and 17 bases separated the two germline ends. The chain employs TRBV6-1 and TRBJ1-2; D remains ambiguous. The sequencing sample was made of blood. This receptor was identified in a human donor with a solid tumor. CDR3 nucleotide sequence: TGTGCCAGCAGTGAAATCCTCGGGTTAGAATTTAACTATGGCTACACCTTC. Amino acid sequence: CASSEILGLEFNYGYTF.